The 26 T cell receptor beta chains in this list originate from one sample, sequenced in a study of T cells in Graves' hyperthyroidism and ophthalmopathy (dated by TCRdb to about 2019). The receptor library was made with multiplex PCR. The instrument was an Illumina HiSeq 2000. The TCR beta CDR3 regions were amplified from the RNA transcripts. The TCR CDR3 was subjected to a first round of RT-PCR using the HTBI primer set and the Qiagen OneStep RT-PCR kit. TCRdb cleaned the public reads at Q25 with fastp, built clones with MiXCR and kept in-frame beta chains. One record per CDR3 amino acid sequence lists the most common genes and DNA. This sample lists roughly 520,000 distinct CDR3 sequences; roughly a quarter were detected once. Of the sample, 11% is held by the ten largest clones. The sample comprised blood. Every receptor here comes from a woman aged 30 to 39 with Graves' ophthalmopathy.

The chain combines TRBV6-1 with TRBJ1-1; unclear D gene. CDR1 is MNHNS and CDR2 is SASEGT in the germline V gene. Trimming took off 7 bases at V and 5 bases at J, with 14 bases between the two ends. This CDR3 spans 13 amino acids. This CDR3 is CASMIDSRTEAFF. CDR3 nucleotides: TGTGCCAGCATGATCGATTCGAGGACTGAAGCTTTCTTT.

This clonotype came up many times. The CDR3 region has the DNA TGTGCCAGCAGTTTAGTGGTCCCTAACTATGGCTACACCTTC. It yields the protein CASSLVVPNYGYTF. This chain joins TRBV28 and TRBJ1-2; no definite D call. This CDR3 has 14 residues. Trimming pared 2 bases from V and 0 bases from J, leaving 7 bases between. From germline, CDR1 is MDHEN and CDR2 SYDVKM.

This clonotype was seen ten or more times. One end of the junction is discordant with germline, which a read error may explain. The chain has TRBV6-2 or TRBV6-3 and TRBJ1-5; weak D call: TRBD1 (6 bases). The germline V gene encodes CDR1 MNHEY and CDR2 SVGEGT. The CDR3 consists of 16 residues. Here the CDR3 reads CASKPLNRDSSQPQHF. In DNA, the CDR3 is TGTGCCAGCAAACCATTAAACAGGGATAGCAGTCAGCCCCAGCATTTT.

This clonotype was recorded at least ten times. In nucleotides, the CDR3 is TGTGCCAGCAGCCCAGGGGACGTGGATGACATTCAGTACTTC. This sequence encodes CASSPGDVDDIQYF. The chain combines TRBV2 with TRBJ2-4; maybe TRBD1 (6 bases). The CDR3 extends over 14 amino acids. The ends were cut back, 6 bases at V and 8 bases at J, with 17 bases in the middle. CDR1 and CDR2 from the germline V gene are SNHLY and FYNNEI.

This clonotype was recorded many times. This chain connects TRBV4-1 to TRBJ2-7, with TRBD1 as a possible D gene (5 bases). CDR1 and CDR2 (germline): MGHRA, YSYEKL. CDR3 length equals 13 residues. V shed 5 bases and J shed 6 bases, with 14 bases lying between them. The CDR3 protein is CASSFIQAAEQYF. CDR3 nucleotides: TGCGCCAGCAGCTTTATACAGGCGGCCGAGCAGTACTTC.

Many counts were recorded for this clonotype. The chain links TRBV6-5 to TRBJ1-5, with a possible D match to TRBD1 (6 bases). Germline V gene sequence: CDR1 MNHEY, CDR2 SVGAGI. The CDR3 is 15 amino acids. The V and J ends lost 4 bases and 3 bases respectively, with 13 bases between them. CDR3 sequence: CASSSQGHHNQPQHF. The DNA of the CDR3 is TGTGCCAGCAGTTCCCAGGGACACCACAATCAGCCCCAGCATTTT.

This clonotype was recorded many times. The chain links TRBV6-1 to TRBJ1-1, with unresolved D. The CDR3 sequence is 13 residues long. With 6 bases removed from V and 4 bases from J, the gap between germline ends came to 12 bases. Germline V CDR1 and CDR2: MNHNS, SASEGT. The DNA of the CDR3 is TGTGCCAGCAGCGATGGACGGGCCACTGAAGCTTTCTTT. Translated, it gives CASSDGRATEAFF.

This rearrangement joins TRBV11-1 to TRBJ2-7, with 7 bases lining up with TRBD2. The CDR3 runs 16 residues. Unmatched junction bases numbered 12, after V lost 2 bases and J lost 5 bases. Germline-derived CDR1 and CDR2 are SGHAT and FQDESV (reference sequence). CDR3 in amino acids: CASSLSAGTRIHEQYF. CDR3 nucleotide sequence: TGTGCCAGCAGCTTATCAGCGGGAACGAGGATACACGAGCAGTACTTC.

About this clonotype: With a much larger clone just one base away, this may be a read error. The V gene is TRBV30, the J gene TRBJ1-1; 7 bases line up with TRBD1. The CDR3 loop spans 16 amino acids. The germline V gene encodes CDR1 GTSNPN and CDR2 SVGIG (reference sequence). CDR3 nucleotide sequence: TGTGCCTGGACCGCCGACAGGGAGGCCCTGAACACTGAAGCTTGCTTT. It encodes CAWTADREALNTEACF.

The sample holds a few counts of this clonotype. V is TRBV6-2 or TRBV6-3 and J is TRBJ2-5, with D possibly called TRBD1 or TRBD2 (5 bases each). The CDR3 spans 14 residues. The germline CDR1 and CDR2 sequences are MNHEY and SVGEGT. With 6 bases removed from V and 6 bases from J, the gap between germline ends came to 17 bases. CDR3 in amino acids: CASSAGTEAKTQYF. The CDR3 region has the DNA TGTGCCAGCAGCGCCGGGACGGAAGCGAAGACCCAGTACTTC.

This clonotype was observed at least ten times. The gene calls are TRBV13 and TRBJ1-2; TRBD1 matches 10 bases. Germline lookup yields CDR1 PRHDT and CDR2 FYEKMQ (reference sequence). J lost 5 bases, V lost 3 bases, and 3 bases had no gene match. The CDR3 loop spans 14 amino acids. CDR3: CASSLGTGEYGYTF. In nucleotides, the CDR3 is TGTGCCAGCAGCTTGGGGACAGGGGAGTATGGCTACACCTTC.

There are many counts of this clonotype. Written as DNA, the CDR3 is TGTGCCTGGACCTCGTATATCTCCTACGAGCAGTACTTC. Amino acid sequence: CAWTSYISYEQYF. The chain carries TRBV30 and TRBJ2-7; D is unresolved. CDR1 is GTSNPN and CDR2 is SVGIG in the germline V gene (reference sequence). CDR3 size: 13 residues. Trimming pared 4 bases from V and 0 bases from J, leaving 10 bases between.

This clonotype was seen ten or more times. The CDR3 reads CASSEGALGQHF. The CDR3 DNA follows: TGTGCCAGTAGCGAGGGGGCTTTGGGCCAGCATTTT. J is TRBJ1-5 and V is TRBV19; 7 bases are shared with TRBD1. Germline CDR1 reads LNHDA; CDR2 reads SQIVND (reference sequence). This CDR3 has 12 amino acids. Unmatched junction bases numbered 8, after V lost 6 bases and J lost 12 bases.

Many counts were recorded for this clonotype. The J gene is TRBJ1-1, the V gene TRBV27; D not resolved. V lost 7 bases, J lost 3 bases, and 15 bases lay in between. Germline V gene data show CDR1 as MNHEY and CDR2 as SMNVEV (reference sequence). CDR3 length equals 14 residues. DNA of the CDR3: TGTGCCAGCAACCCATACCCCGCCGACACTGAAGCTTTCTTT. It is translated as CASNPYPADTEAFF.

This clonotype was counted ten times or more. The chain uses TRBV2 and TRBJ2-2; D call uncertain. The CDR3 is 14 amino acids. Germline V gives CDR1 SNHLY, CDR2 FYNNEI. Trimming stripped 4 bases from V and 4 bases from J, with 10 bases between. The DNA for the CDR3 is TGTGCCAGCAGTGTCAGGTTATTCACCGGGGAGCTGTTTTTT. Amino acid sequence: CASSVRLFTGELFF.

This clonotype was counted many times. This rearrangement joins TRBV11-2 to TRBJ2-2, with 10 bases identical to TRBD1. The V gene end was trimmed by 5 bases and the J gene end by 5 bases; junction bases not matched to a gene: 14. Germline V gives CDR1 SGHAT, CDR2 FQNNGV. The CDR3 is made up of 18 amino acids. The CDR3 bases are TGTGCCAGCAGCCCTCACTTGGGGGGACAGGGGCTAACCGGGGAGCTGTTTTTT. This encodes CASSPHLGGQGLTGELFF. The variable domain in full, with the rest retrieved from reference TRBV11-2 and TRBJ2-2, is EAGVAQSPRYKIIEKRQSVAFWCNPISGHATLYWYQQILGQGPKLLIQFQNNGVVDDSQLPKDRFSAERLKGVDSTLKIQPAKLEDSAVYLCASSPHLGGQGLTGELFFGEGSRLTVL.

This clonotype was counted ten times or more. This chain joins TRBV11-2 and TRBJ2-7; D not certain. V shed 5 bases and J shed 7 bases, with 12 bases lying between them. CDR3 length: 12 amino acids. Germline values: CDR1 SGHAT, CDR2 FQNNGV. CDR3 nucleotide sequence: TGTGCCAGCAGCCCTTTTGAGGTAGAGCAGTACTTC. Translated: CASSPFEVEQYF.

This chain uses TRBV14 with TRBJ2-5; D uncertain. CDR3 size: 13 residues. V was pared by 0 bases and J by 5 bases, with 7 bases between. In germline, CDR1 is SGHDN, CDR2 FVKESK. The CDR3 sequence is CASSQEMAETQYF. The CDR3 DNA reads TGTGCCAGCAGCCAAGAAATGGCTGAGACCCAGTACTTC.

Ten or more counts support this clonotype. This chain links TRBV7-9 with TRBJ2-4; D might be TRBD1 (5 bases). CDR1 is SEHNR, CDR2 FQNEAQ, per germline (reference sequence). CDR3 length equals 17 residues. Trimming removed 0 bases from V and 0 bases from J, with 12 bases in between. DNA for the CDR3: TGTGCCAGCAGCTTAGCACAGGATAAACTAGCCAAAAACATTCAGTACTTC. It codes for CASSLAQDKLAKNIQYF.

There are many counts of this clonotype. The chain's CDR3 is CASSTGTGGTNTGELFF. CDR3 in DNA: TGTGCCAGCAGCACGGGGACAGGCGGGACTAACACCGGGGAGCTGTTTTTT. V and J are TRBV7-3 and TRBJ2-2, with 8 bases matching TRBD1. The germline CDR1 and CDR2 sequences are SGHTA and FQGTGA. The CDR3 extends over 17 amino acids. Trimming cost V 5 bases and J 2 bases; bases outside gene matches: 10.

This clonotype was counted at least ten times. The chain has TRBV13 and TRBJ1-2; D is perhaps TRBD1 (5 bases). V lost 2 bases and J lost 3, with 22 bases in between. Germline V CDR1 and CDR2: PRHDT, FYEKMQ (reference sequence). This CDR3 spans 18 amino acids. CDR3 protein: CASSLSGNRLGGDYGYTF. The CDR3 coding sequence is TGTGCCAGCAGCTTATCAGGGAACCGTCTCGGTGGAGACTATGGCTACACCTTC.

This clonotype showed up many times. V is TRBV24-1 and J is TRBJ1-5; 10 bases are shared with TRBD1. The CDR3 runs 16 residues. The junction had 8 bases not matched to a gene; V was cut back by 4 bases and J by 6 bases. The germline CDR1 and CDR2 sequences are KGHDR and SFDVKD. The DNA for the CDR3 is TGTGCCACCAGTGACCCGACAGGGGGCGAATTTCAGCCCCAGCATTTT. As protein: CATSDPTGGEFQPQHF.

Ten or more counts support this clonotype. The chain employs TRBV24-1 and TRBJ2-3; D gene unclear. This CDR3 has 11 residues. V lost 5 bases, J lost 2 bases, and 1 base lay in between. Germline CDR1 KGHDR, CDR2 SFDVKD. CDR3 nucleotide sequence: TGTGCCACCAGTGTCACAGATACGCAGTATTTT. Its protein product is CATSVTDTQYF.

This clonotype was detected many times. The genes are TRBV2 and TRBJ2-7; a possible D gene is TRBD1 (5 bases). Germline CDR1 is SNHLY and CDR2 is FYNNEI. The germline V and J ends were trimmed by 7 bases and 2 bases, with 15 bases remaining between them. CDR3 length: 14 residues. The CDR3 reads CASKVGRGTYEQYF. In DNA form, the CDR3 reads TGTGCCAGCAAAGTTGGTAGGGGCACCTACGAGCAGTACTTC. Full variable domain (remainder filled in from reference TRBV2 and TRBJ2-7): EPEVTQTPSHQVTQMGQEVILRCVPISNHLYFYWYRQILGQKVEFLVSFYNNEISEKSEIFDDQFSVERPDGSNFTLKIRSTKLEDSAMYFCASKVGRGTYEQYFGPGTRLTVT.

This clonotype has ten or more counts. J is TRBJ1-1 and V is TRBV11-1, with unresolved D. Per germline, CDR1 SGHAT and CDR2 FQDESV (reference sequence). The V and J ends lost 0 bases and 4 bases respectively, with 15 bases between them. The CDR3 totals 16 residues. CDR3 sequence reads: CASSLAGPLPLTEAFF. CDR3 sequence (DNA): TGTGCCAGCAGCTTAGCCGGCCCTCTACCCCTCACTGAAGCTTTCTTT.

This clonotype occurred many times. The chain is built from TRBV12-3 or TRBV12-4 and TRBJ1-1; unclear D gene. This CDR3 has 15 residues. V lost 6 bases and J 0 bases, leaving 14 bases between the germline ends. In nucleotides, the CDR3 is TGTGCCAGCAGCCCCGGCAGCCAGATGAACACTGAAGCTTTCTTT. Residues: CASSPGSQMNTEAFF.